In this sample, the clone carrying this TCR beta chain turned up many times. This sample stems from a study of regulatory T cells in long-lasting Graves disease. Combining iRepertoire HTBI primers with Arm-PCR of CDR3 regions, the authors built TCR beta libraries. TCRdb called the multiplex PCR reads again in MiXCR, with one record for every CDR3 protein. This sample has hundreds of thousands of distinct CDR3 sequences, with about 12% found just once. Time point of the sample: newly diagnosed GD, antithyroid drugs for less than 3 months. TCR sequences were obtained from RNA taken from PBMCs. The junction had 4 bases not matched to a gene; V was cut back by 0 bases and J by 4 bases. CDR1 MNHEY and CDR2 SMNVEV come from the germline V gene (reference sequence). The CDR3 has 15 amino acids. These sequences were also reported in another study, on T cells in Graves' hyperthyroidism and ophthalmopathy.

This chain links TRBV27 with TRBJ2-7; 9 nucleotides agree with TRBD2. The sequencing used peripheral blood mononuclear cells (PBMCs), collected at new diagnosis, from a patient treated with antithyroid drugs. This clonotype was obtained from a woman between 25 and 40 years old with Graves disease. CDR3 DNA sequence: TGTGCCAGCAGTTTATCTCCTAGCGGGGTTTACGAGCAGTACTTC. It translates to CASSLSPSGVYEQYF.